In its sample, the clone carrying this TCR beta chain was seen a few times. A junction end diverges from the germline sequence, so it may reflect a read error. The sample is drawn from a study of regulatory T cells in long-lasting Graves disease. Regarding time point: newly diagnosed GD, antithyroid drugs for less than 3 months. RNA extracted from PBMCs served as the sequencing template. The CDR3 has 12 residues. Germline V gene data show CDR1 as SQVTM and CDR2 as ANQGSEA. Investigators prepared the TCR beta libraries by applying iRepertoire HTBI primers and Arm-PCR of CDR3 regions. Each CDR3 protein is one row after TCRdb ran MiXCR on the multiplex PCR reads. The sample lists 300,000 to 400,000 distinct CDR3 sequences; over 15% were seen once. The sample also formed part of further work on T cells in Graves' hyperthyroidism and ophthalmopathy.

The clonotype was recovered from a man between 35 and 55 years old with Graves disease. The sequencing here drew on peripheral blood mononuclear cells (PBMCs), taken at new diagnosis, from a patient treated with antithyroid drugs. V gene TRBV29-1 combines with J gene TRBJ1-1; D may be TRBD1 (5 bases). The CDR3 is CSARPGNAEAFF. The CDR3 DNA reads TGCAGCGCCCGTCCAGGGAACGCTGAAGCTTTCTTT. The variable domain in full, with the rest retrieved from reference TRBV29-1 and TRBJ1-1, is SAVISQKPSRDICQRGTSLTIQCQVDSQVTMMFWYRQQPGQSLTLIATANQGSEATYESGFVIDKFPISRPNLTFSTLTVSNMSPEDSSIYLCSARPGNAEAFFGQGTRLTVV.